This T cell receptor beta chain was captured by sequencing in a study of blood T cell repertoires in COVID-19. Generated by immunoSEQ multiplex PCR, the TCRdb table keeps only in-frame clones and is missing some. This table holds 250,000 or so clones, 85% to 90% found once. The J segment lost 1 base and the V segment lost 0 bases, leaving 5 bases of the junction unmatched. The germline V gene encodes CDR1 MNHEY and CDR2 SVGAGI. CDR3 length equals 16 residues. Material for sequencing was PBMCs or T cells enriched from blood (not recorded which). The rearrangement uses TRBV6-5 and TRBJ2-7; 8 nucleotides align to TRBD1. The receptor's source is a woman in her 30s with acute COVID-19. CDR3 in amino acids: CASSYSGQGLSYEQYF. The CDR3 DNA follows: TGTGCCAGCAGTTACTCCGGACAGGGTTTATCCTACGAGCAGTACTTC.